These 32 T cell receptor beta chains were all obtained from the same sample, sequenced in a study of siplizumab effects on memory and regulatory T cells (dated by TCRdb to between 2019 and 2020). Libraries came from the immunoSEQ multiplex PCR assay. TCRdb retrieved this table from immuneACCESS and kept in-frame rearrangements only. Not all clones are present; in checked studies, unresolved V genes account for under half, and no reason is known for the remainder. The sample records some 46,000 clones, over 85% of which are singletons. The top ten clones comprise 15% to 20% of the sample. Sequencing was carried out using CD8+ T cells sorted from blood. Source of these receptors: a human donor in good health.

The chain combines TRBV21-1 with TRBJ1-3. TRBV21-1 is a documented pseudogene. This CDR3 region has 17 residues. This CDR3 reads CASSKGSKGGSGNTIYF. The CDR3 DNA sequence: TGTGCCAGCAGCAAAGGAAGTAAGGGGGGCTCTGGAAACACCATATATTTT.

This chain uses TRBV9 with TRBJ1-4; no clear D. The CDR3 covers 16 residues. Trimming removed 4 bases at V and 5 bases at J, with 18 bases between. Germline-derived CDR1 and CDR2 are SGDLS and YYNGEE. The DNA of the CDR3 is TGTGCCAGCAGCCTCTCTCCGTCGGACCAGAATGAAAAACTGTTTTTT. It specifies CASSLSPSDQNEKLFF.

The chain has TRBV7-2 and TRBJ2-3, with 11 bases identical to TRBD2. Germline CDR1 and CDR2: SGHTA and FQGNSA. This CDR3 comprises 17 residues. With 0 bases clipped from V and 5 bases from J, the junction kept 7 bases outside the gene matches. CDR3: CASSLAVLAGVQDTQYF. As DNA, the CDR3 is TGTGCCAGCAGCTTAGCAGTACTAGCGGGAGTTCAAGATACGCAGTATTTT. Complete variable domain (other parts from reference TRBV7-2 and TRBJ2-3): GAGVSQSPSNKVTEKGKDVELRCDPISGHTALYWYRQSLGQGLEFLIYFQGNSAPDKSGLPSDRFSAERTGGSVSTLTIQRTQQEDSAVYLCASSLAVLAGVQDTQYFGPGTRLTVL.

This rearrangement joins TRBV5-6 to TRBJ1-1, with D hard to call. The CDR3 totals 16 residues. V dropped 1 base and J dropped 3 bases, with 16 bases sitting between them. Germline lookup yields CDR1 SGHDT and CDR2 YYEEEE. CDR3 sequence reads: CASSLWPRDVDTEAFF. CDR3 sequence (DNA): TGTGCCAGCAGCTTGTGGCCCCGGGATGTGGACACTGAAGCTTTCTTT.

The genes are TRBV5-6 and TRBJ1-2; D perhaps matches TRBD1 (6 bases). Germline loops: CDR1 SGHDT, CDR2 YYEEEE. V was clipped by 5 bases and J by 6 bases, with 14 bases between them. The CDR3 spans 13 residues. In DNA, the CDR3 is TGTGCCAGCAGATACACAGGGTACGATGGCTACACCTTC. Encoded protein: CASRYTGYDGYTF.

The chain links TRBV5-1 to TRBJ2-3, with 9 bases that match TRBD2. V shed 2 bases, J shed 3 bases, and the junction held 10 bases outside the gene matches. The germline gives CDR1 SGHRS, CDR2 YFSETQ. The CDR3 runs 17 residues. CDR3 nucleotides: TGCGCCAGCAGCTTATTCTCTCGGCTAGCGGGGACAGATACGCAGTATTTT. Protein sequence: CASSLFSRLAGTDTQYF.

This chain uses TRBV18 with TRBJ2-3, with TRBD2 matching over 7 bases. Germline-derived CDR1 and CDR2 are KGHSH and LQKENI. The CDR3 loop spans 16 amino acids. V dropped 0 bases and J dropped 9; count of bases not matched to a gene: 12. CDR3 sequence reads: CASSPPRDYTPCTQYF. CDR3 coding DNA: TGTGCCAGCTCACCACCCCGGGACTACACACCATGCACGCAGTATTTT. Full variable domain (missing parts from reference TRBV18 and TRBJ2-3): NAGVMQNPRHLVRRRGQEARLRCSPMKGHSHVYWYRQLPEEGLKFMVYLQKENIIDESGMPKERFSAEFPKEGPSILRIQQVVRGDSAAYFCASSPPRDYTPCTQYFGPGTRLTVL.

In DNA, the CDR3 is TGTGCCAGCACCGGGCGGGACAGGGCCAAAGATACGCAGTATTTT. This gives the protein CASTGRDRAKDTQYF. V gene TRBV11-1 combines with J gene TRBJ2-3; 9 nucleotides align to TRBD1. The CDR3 is made up of 15 amino acids. Germline CDR1 SGHAT, CDR2 FQDESV (reference sequence). V lost 7 bases to trimming and J lost 5 bases; unmatched junction nucleotides: 10.

The rearrangement uses TRBV28 and TRBJ1-4; D gene ambiguous. Trimming removed 7 bases at V and 5 bases at J, with 8 bases between. CDR3 length: 12 residues. Germline CDR1 reads MDHEN; CDR2 reads SYDVKM. For the CDR3, the DNA is TGTGCCAGCACGGACGGGAATGAAAAACTGTTTTTT. This encodes CASTDGNEKLFF.

V is TRBV11-2 and J is TRBJ1-4; TRBD1 is a possible D gene (6 bases). Germline values: CDR1 SGHAT, CDR2 FQNNGV. Trimming left V 5 bases short and J 8 bases short, with 18 bases between. The CDR3 sequence is 15 residues long. The CDR3 DNA reads as TGTGCCAGCAGCCCTCGGCACAGGGAGGGAGAAAAACTGTTTTTT. This codes for CASSPRHREGEKLFF.

CDR3 loop: CASSIAWWGTASNQPQHF. For the CDR3, the DNA is TGTGCCAGTAGTATTGCGTGGTGGGGGACAGCTAGCAATCAGCCCCAGCATTTT. The chain joins TRBV19 to TRBJ1-5, with 7 nucleotides matching TRBD1. The ends lost 3 bases at V and 0 bases at J; junction bases unmatched: 11. CDR1 LNHDA and CDR2 SQIVND come from the germline V gene (reference sequence). The CDR3 runs to 18 residues.

The chain employs TRBV6-1 and TRBJ2-7; D remains ambiguous. This CDR3 is built from 16 residues. Per germline, CDR1 MNHNS and CDR2 SASEGT. The germline V and J ends were trimmed by 4 bases and 0 bases, with 16 bases remaining between them. The CDR3 loop is CASSAFVGSYSYEQYF. Here the CDR3 DNA reads TGTGCCAGCAGTGCCTTTGTCGGGTCCTACTCCTACGAGCAGTACTTC.

The V call is TRBV7-9, the J call TRBJ2-5, with a weak D call TRBD2 (5 bases). The germline V gene encodes CDR1 SEHNR and CDR2 FQNEAQ (reference sequence). V was trimmed by 6 bases and J by 4 bases, leaving 12 bases between them. The CDR3 covers 13 residues. The CDR3 region has the DNA TGTGCCAGCAGACAAGACGGGGTAGAGACCCAGTACTTC. This encodes CASRQDGVETQYF.

CDR3 region: CASSVDGSSTDTQYF. The CDR3 DNA is TGTGCCAGCAGCGTAGACGGTTCGAGCACAGATACGCAGTATTTT. This sequence joins TRBV9 and TRBJ2-3; no reliable D call. Per germline, CDR1 SGDLS and CDR2 YYNGEE. CDR3 length: 15 residues. V lost 0 bases to trimming and J lost 0 bases, with 8 bases between them. The full variable domain, completed using reference TRBV9 and TRBJ2-3, is DSGVTQTPKHLITATGQRVTLRCSPRSGDLSVYWYQQSLDQGLQFLIQYYNGEERAKGNILERFSAQQFPDLHSELNLSSLELGDSALYFCASSVDGSSTDTQYFGPGTRLTVL.

V is TRBV9 and J is TRBJ2-1; 7 bases fit TRBD2. CDR3 size: 16 residues. Germline V lookup: CDR1 SGDLS, CDR2 YYNGEE. V trimming: 5 bases; J trimming: 0 bases; junction bases outside the gene matches: 8. CDR3 amino acids: CASSASSGHSYNEQFF. For the CDR3, the DNA is TGTGCCAGCAGTGCGAGTAGCGGGCACTCCTACAATGAGCAGTTCTTC.

This clone was found once. The V gene is TRBV30, the J gene TRBJ2-7; 8 bases map to TRBD1. Unmatched junction bases numbered 5, after V lost 4 bases and J lost 3 bases. The CDR3 is 13 amino acids. CDR1 and CDR2 from the germline V gene are GTSNPN and SVGIG (reference sequence). The CDR3 is CAWKRTGYYEQYF. DNA for the CDR3: TGTGCCTGGAAAAGGACAGGGTACTACGAGCAGTACTTC. The full variable domain, completed using reference TRBV30 and TRBJ2-7, is SQTIHQWPATLVQPVGSPLSLECTVEGTSNPNLYWYRQAAGRGLQLLFYSVGIGQISSEVPQNLSASRPQDRQFILSSKKLLLSDSGFYLCAWKRTGYYEQYFGPGTRLTVT.

The genes are TRBV7-2 and TRBJ1-3; TRBD1 matches at 7 bases. Germline lookup yields CDR1 SGHTA and CDR2 FQGNSA. With 4 bases clipped from V and 3 bases from J, the junction kept 3 bases outside the gene matches. The CDR3 is 14 residues long. CDR3: CASSSYRGGNTIYF. The CDR3 bases are TGTGCCAGCAGCTCCTACAGGGGTGGAAACACCATATATTTT.

The rearrangement links TRBV27 to TRBJ2-5; no reliable D call. The germline CDR1 and CDR2 sequences are MNHEY and SMNVEV (reference sequence). Trimming cost V 1 base and J 1 base, with 10 bases left between them. The CDR3 has 15 amino acids. DNA for the CDR3: TGTGCCAGCAGTTTATGGGCAGACACCCAAGAGACCCAGTACTTC. Encoded protein: CASSLWADTQETQYF.

The chain links TRBV9 to TRBJ1-1, with unresolved D. Trimming removed 0 bases at V and 4 bases at J, with 7 bases between. The CDR3 has 13 residues. Germline assignment: CDR1 SGDLS and CDR2 YYNGEE. CDR3 amino acids: CASSVEVATEAFF. CDR3 coding DNA: TGTGCCAGCAGCGTAGAGGTCGCCACTGAAGCTTTCTTT.

The V gene is TRBV15, the J gene TRBJ2-1, with TRBD2 matching 8 bases. CDR3 length: 17 amino acids. V lost 0 bases, J lost 3 bases, and 7 bases stayed unmatched. The germline V gene has CDR1 LNHNV and CDR2 YYDKDF (reference sequence). The CDR3 DNA reads as TGTGCCACCAGCAGAGAACTTTTAACTAGCGGCTACAATGAGCAGTTCTTC. Protein sequence: CATSRELLTSGYNEQFF.

The rearrangement joins TRBV25-1 to TRBJ1-2; D ambiguous. Germline V gives CDR1 MGHDK, CDR2 SYGVNS. This CDR3 is 13 amino acids long. V was pared by 4 bases and J by 6 bases, with 12 bases between. This CDR3 reads CASSGAWGDGYTF. In DNA, the CDR3 is TGTGCCAGCAGTGGGGCTTGGGGAGATGGCTACACCTTC.

This rearrangement joins TRBV6-5 to TRBJ1-1, with D possibly matching TRBD1 (5 bases). V dropped 6 bases and J dropped 5 bases, with 16 bases sitting between them. Looked up from germline, CDR1 is MNHEY and CDR2 is SVGAGI. The CDR3 covers 14 residues. DNA for the CDR3: TGTGCCAGCAGGATGGCCCGTCGGGGGACTGAAGCTTTCTTT. This sequence encodes CASRMARRGTEAFF.

The V call is TRBV29-1, the J call TRBJ2-3; TRBD2 agrees at 8 bases. The CDR3 consists of 16 residues. Germline V lookup: CDR1 SQVTM, CDR2 ANQGSEA. The chain's CDR3 is CTNRERELYRTDTQYF. In DNA, the CDR3 is TGCACGAATCGAGAGCGGGAGCTCTATCGCACAGATACGCAGTATTTT.

The gene calls are TRBV4-1 and TRBJ1-6; possible D gene TRBD1, 5 bases. The CDR3 runs 12 residues. Trimming pared 3 bases from V and 9 bases from J, leaving 6 bases between. The V gene's germline CDR1 is MGHRA and CDR2 YSYEKL. The CDR3 protein is CASSHGGSPLHF. The CDR3 nucleotides read TGCGCCAGCAGCCATGGGGGTTCACCCCTCCACTTT.

The chain couples TRBV11-3 to TRBJ2-1; D not certain. Deletions cut 0 bases from V and 5 bases from J, with 14 bases between. The CDR3 is 16 residues long. The germline gives CDR1 SGHNT, CDR2 YENEEA. The CDR3 DNA is TGTGCCAGCAGCTTAGATCGAGGCGGTACCCACAATGAGCAGTTCTTC. As protein: CASSLDRGGTHNEQFF.

The gene calls are TRBV6-5 and TRBJ2-7; D remains ambiguous. The germline V and J ends were trimmed by 0 bases and 2 bases, with 14 bases remaining between them. The CDR3 spans 16 residues. Germline V gene lookup returns CDR1 MNHEY and CDR2 SVGAGI. In DNA, the CDR3 is TGTGCCAGCAGTTACTCGATTTACAGAGTCCCCTACGAGCAGTACTTC. Its translation: CASSYSIYRVPYEQYF.

V usage is TRBV5-1 and J usage is TRBJ2-1, with 9 bases matching TRBD2. Germline V gives CDR1 SGHRS, CDR2 YFSETQ. The CDR3 is made up of 16 amino acids. V lost 4 bases and J lost 10; bases outside the gene matches: 15. CDR3 loop: CASSPPLAGVLAEQFF. As DNA, the CDR3 is TGCGCCAGCAGCCCTCCCTTAGCGGGAGTCTTAGCGGAGCAGTTCTTC. Based on the CDR3 plus reference TRBV5-1 and TRBJ2-1, the full variable domain is KAGVTQTPRYLIKTRGQQVTLSCSPISGHRSVSWYQQTPGQGLQFLFEYFSETQRNKGNFPGRFSGRQFSNSRSEMNVSTLELGDSALYLCASSPPLAGVLAEQFFGPGTRLTVL.

The chain recombines TRBV7-3 with TRBJ2-2, with D possibly TRBD2 on 6 matching bases. Germline CDR1 and CDR2: SGHTA and FQGTGA. The V end was cut by 2 bases, the J end by 6 bases, with 7 bases between. The CDR3 has 13 amino acids. The CDR3 sequence: CASSLAGSGELFF. CDR3 in DNA: TGTGCCAGCAGCTTAGCGGGATCCGGGGAGCTGTTTTTT.

The CDR3 loop is CASSSLYSGLADSEQYF. The CDR3 DNA reads as TGCGCCAGCAGCTCACTCTACTCGGGACTAGCGGACTCCGAGCAGTACTTC. The gene calls are TRBV4-1 and TRBJ2-5; 11 nucleotides line up with TRBD2. The J call could be wrong; TRBJ2-7 is a better fit for the DNA end. The CDR3 is 17 residues long. Germline lookup yields CDR1 MGHRA and CDR2 YSYEKL.

This clone was observed a few times. V usage is TRBV2 and J usage is TRBJ1-1, with 10 bases aligning to TRBD1. CDR3 size: 14 residues. After removal of 6 bases from V and 5 bases from J, the junction contained 6 bases not matched to a gene. Germline CDR1 and CDR2: SNHLY and FYNNEI. The CDR3 protein is CASSNDRGLTEAFF. CDR3 nucleotide sequence: TGTGCCAGCAGCAACGACAGGGGGCTGACTGAAGCTTTCTTT.

The chain links TRBV11-3 to TRBJ2-3; D is perhaps TRBD2 (6 bases). V was clipped by 1 base and J by 3 bases, with 11 bases between them. Germline V gene sequence: CDR1 SGHNT, CDR2 YENEEA. The CDR3 is 15 amino acids. CDR3 nucleotide sequence: TGTGCCAGCAGCTTAGCTTACGGAGGGACAGATACGCAGTATTTT. This encodes CASSLAYGGTDTQYF.

This chain links TRBV27 with TRBJ2-2, with D unresolved. The CDR3 extends over 13 amino acids. Trimming shortened V by 3 bases and J by 2 bases, and 4 bases separated the two germline ends. Germline V lookup: CDR1 MNHEY, CDR2 SMNVEV (reference sequence). DNA for the CDR3: TGTGCCAGCAGTTTCGGAAACACCGGGGAGCTGTTTTTT. It yields the protein CASSFGNTGELFF.